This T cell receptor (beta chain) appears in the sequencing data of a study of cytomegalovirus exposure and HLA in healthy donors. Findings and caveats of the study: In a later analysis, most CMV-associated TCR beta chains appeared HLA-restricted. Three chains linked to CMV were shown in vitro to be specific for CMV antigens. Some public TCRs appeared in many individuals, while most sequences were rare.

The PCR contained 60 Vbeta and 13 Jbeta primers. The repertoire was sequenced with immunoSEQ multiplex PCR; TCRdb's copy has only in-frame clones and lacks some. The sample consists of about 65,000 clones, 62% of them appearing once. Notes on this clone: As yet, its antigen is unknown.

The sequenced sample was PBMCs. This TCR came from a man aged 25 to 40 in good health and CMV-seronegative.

CDR3 region: CASSWQTGAGGELFF. CDR3 bases: TGTGCCAGCAGCTGGCAGACGGGCGCGGGCGGGGAGCTGTTTTTT. J is TRBJ2-2 and V is TRBV7-2, with D perhaps matching TRBD2 (5 bases). V shed 4 bases and J shed 7 bases, with 16 bases lying between them. Germline CDR1 SGHTA, CDR2 FQGNSA. This CDR3 region has 15 residues.